The next 18 T cell receptor beta chains were all read from a single sample in a study of blood T cell repertoires in COVID-19. Data came from immunoSEQ multiplex PCR; TCRdb stores just in-frame clones and leaves some out. The table has about 270,000 clones, approximately 90% seen once. Specimen: PBMCs or T cells enriched from blood (not recorded which). The receptors were gathered from a woman in her forties with acute COVID-19.

The V gene is TRBV14, the J gene TRBJ2-5, with D perhaps TRBD1 (5 bases). Looked up from germline, CDR1 is SGHDN and CDR2 is FVKESK. Between the trimmed V and J ends, which lost 5 bases and 7 bases, there was a span of 14 bases. The CDR3 is 13 amino acids. Written as DNA, the CDR3 is TGTGCCAGCAGCACCAGGGATGGCGGGACCCAGTACTTC. Its translation is CASSTRDGGTQYF.

The chain combines TRBV5-1 with TRBJ2-1; 11 positions agree with TRBD2. V gave up 4 bases and J gave up 6 bases; unmatched junction bases: 12. Germline-derived CDR1 and CDR2 are SGHRS and YFSETQ. The CDR3 has 17 residues. CDR3 loop: CASSPLGLAGGFNEQFF. In DNA, the CDR3 is TGCGCCAGCAGCCCCCTGGGGCTAGCGGGAGGATTCAATGAGCAGTTCTTC.

Sample share makes this clone medium-sized. The rearrangement joins TRBV24-1 to TRBJ1-2; the match to TRBD1 covers 7 bases. Germline CDR1 KGHDR, CDR2 SFDVKD. The CDR3 contains 13 residues. V shed 8 bases, J shed 2 bases, and the junction held 4 bases outside the gene matches. CDR3 amino acids: CATNRDRNYGYTF. The CDR3 DNA is TGTGCCACCAATCGGGACAGAAACTATGGCTACACCTTC.

This sequence joins TRBV7-9 and TRBJ2-7; tentatively, D is TRBD2 (6 bases). V lost 0 bases and J 2 bases, leaving 8 bases between the germline ends. The CDR3 has 14 residues. Looked up from germline, CDR1 is SEHNR and CDR2 is FQNEAQ (reference sequence). The CDR3 nucleotides read TGTGCCAGCAGCTTAGCGGCGGGGCCCTACGAGCAGTACTTC. Protein sequence: CASSLAAGPYEQYF.

This chain joins TRBV7-9 and TRBJ1-6; D remains unclear. Germline loops: CDR1 SEHNR, CDR2 FQNEAQ (reference sequence). Trimming removed 1 base from V and 9 bases from J, with 10 bases in between. This CDR3 has 14 residues. The CDR3 bases are TGTGCCAGCAGCTTAGTAGCAGTGGGTTCACCCCTCCACTTT. Amino acids: CASSLVAVGSPLHF.

This chain connects TRBV21-1 to TRBJ1-2; the table's D call of TRBD1 was not tested on the DNA. TRBV21-1 is shown as a pseudogene. The CDR3 totals 14 residues. CDR3 DNA: TGTGCCAGCAGCATCTTGACAGGGGTATATGGCTACACCTTC. Protein sequence: CASSILTGVYGYTF.

The chain joins TRBV5-1 to TRBJ2-7; tentatively, D is TRBD1 (6 bases). In germline, CDR1 is SGHRS, CDR2 YFSETQ. Deletions cut 4 bases from V and 3 bases from J, with 17 bases between. This CDR3 is built from 15 residues. This chain's CDR3 is CASSLRGLPHYEQYF. The CDR3 DNA follows: TGCGCCAGCAGCCTCAGGGGTCTACCCCACTACGAGCAGTACTTC.

This sequence joins TRBV7-9 and TRBJ1-4; TRBD1 might be the D (6 bases). The length of the CDR3 is 15 residues. Germline CDR1 and CDR2: SEHNR and FQNEAQ (reference sequence). Trimming shortened V by 3 bases and J by 5 bases, and 13 bases separated the two germline ends. CDR3 nucleotides: TGTGCCAGCAGCTTGGCGACAGGCGGAAATGAAAAACTGTTTTTT. The encoded protein is CASSLATGGNEKLFF.

The V and J genes are TRBV5-5 and TRBJ1-5; 9 bases line up with TRBD1. This CDR3 has 16 amino acids. V dropped 4 bases and J dropped 7; count of bases not matched to a gene: 12. Germline V gives CDR1 SGHKS, CDR2 YYEKEE (reference sequence). As DNA, the CDR3 is TGTGCCAGCAGCAATCGGTTGGGACAGGGAGGCCAGCCCCAGCATTTT. Residues: CASSNRLGQGGQPQHF.

This clone was counted between two and nine times. The chain uses TRBV18 and TRBJ1-2; 8 bases are shared with TRBD1. The CDR3 is made up of 13 amino acids. The germline CDR1 and CDR2 sequences are KGHSH and LQKENI. Losses at the gene ends were 6 bases for V and 6 bases for J; bases not matched to a gene: 6. The CDR3 bases are TGTGCCAGCTCTCCCGAGACAGGGGATGGCTACACCTTC. Translated, it gives CASSPETGDGYTF. The variable domain in full, completed from reference TRBV18 and TRBJ1-2, reads NAGVMQNPRHLVRRRGQEARLRCSPMKGHSHVYWYRQLPEEGLKFMVYLQKENIIDESGMPKERFSAEFPKEGPSILRIQQVVRGDSAAYFCASSPETGDGYTFGSGTRLTVV.

This chain connects TRBV9 to TRBJ1-2, with D uncertain. The CDR3 covers 13 residues. The germline V and J ends were trimmed by 0 bases and 5 bases, with 8 bases remaining between them. Germline V lookup: CDR1 SGDLS, CDR2 YYNGEE. The CDR3 coding sequence is TGTGCCAGCAGCGTAGAGCCCGAATATGGCTACACCTTC. Its protein product is CASSVEPEYGYTF.

The genes are TRBV7-2 and TRBJ2-7; 7 nucleotides match TRBD2. V trimming: 4 bases; J trimming: 4 bases; junction bases outside the gene matches: 7. The CDR3 consists of 14 residues. Germline CDR1 SGHTA, CDR2 FQGNSA. The CDR3 reads CASSSQAGLYEQYF. The CDR3 DNA is TGTGCCAGCAGCTCTCAAGCGGGACTTTACGAGCAGTACTTC.

This clone was recorded once. The CDR3 protein is CASSLAASGRDPPKNIQYF. DNA of the CDR3: TGTGCCAGCAGCTTAGCGGCTAGCGGGAGGGACCCTCCCAAAAACATTCAGTACTTC. The chain links TRBV7-9 to TRBJ2-4, with 12 bases identical to TRBD2. The V segment lost 0 bases and the J segment 2 bases; nucleotides outside the gene matches: 8. This CDR3 contains 19 residues. Germline V gene lookup returns CDR1 SEHNR and CDR2 FQNEAQ (reference sequence).

The chain has TRBV28 and TRBJ1-2; D possibly corresponds to TRBD1 (5 bases). The germline V gene has CDR1 MDHEN and CDR2 SYDVKM. Trimming pared 5 bases from V and 4 bases from J, leaving 17 bases between. The CDR3 covers 15 residues. The DNA for the CDR3 is TGTGCCAGCAGTGGGCGCCGGGGGAGCCTCTATGGCTACACCTTC. It is translated as CASSGRRGSLYGYTF.

This clone has a single count. CDR3 region: CASSASAGELFF. CDR3 in DNA: TGTGCCAGCAGCGCCAGCGCCGGGGAGCTGTTTTTT. The chain links TRBV11-3 to TRBJ2-2; D call uncertain. The CDR3 loop spans 12 amino acids. Germline loops: CDR1 SGHNT, CDR2 YENEEA. Deletions cut 5 bases from V and 6 bases from J, with 7 bases between.

This clone was found once. The chain couples TRBV25-1 to TRBJ2-7; 10 positions match TRBD1. Germline CDR1 and CDR2: MGHDK and SYGVNS. This CDR3 is 15 amino acids long. J was trimmed by 5 bases and V by 3 bases; bases with no gene match: 7. The CDR3 is CASSDSRDRGHEQYF. The CDR3 DNA is TGTGCCAGCAGTGATTCGAGGGACAGGGGTCACGAGCAGTACTTC.

The genes are TRBV19 and TRBJ1-4; D remains ambiguous. The CDR3 sequence is 14 residues long. Between the trimmed V and J ends, which lost 6 bases and 7 bases, there was a span of 15 bases. Germline V gene sequence: CDR1 LNHDA, CDR2 SQIVND (reference sequence). CDR3 sequence reads: CASRPGGGSEKLFF. The CDR3 DNA reads as TGTGCCAGTAGGCCTGGTGGAGGTTCTGAAAAACTGTTTTTT.

This chain uses TRBV21-1 with TRBJ1-1. TRBV21-1 counts as a pseudogene. This CDR3 region has 15 residues. The CDR3 loop reads CASSKIGSVNTEAFF. The CDR3 bases are TGTGCCAGCAGCAAGATCGGGAGCGTGAACACTGAAGCTTTCTTT.